This TCR beta chain was observed in a study of blood T cell repertoires in COVID-19. Study information: There were acute and convalescent COVID-19 samples, and they came from the United States, Italy and Spain. In each case, the material was cDNA or gDNA derived from T cells, B-cell-depleted T cells, or PBMCs.

The V end lost 0 bases, the J end lost 4 bases, and 19 bases lay between the germline ends. This CDR3 contains 18 residues. CDR1 is SGHVS and CDR2 is FQNEAQ in the germline V gene. The repertoire was sequenced with immunoSEQ multiplex PCR; TCRdb's copy has only in-frame clones and lacks some. The sample has more than 15,000 clones, around nine tenths seen once. The chain employs TRBV7-8 and TRBJ2-1; D may be TRBD2 (5 bases). The sequencing sample was made of peripheral blood. The receptor was isolated from an older woman with active COVID-19. The CDR3 coding sequence is TGTGCCAGCAGCTTAGCGCCTTTGGGGAGTGCCCCTTACAATGAGCAGTTCTTC. This gives the protein CASSLAPLGSAPYNEQFF.